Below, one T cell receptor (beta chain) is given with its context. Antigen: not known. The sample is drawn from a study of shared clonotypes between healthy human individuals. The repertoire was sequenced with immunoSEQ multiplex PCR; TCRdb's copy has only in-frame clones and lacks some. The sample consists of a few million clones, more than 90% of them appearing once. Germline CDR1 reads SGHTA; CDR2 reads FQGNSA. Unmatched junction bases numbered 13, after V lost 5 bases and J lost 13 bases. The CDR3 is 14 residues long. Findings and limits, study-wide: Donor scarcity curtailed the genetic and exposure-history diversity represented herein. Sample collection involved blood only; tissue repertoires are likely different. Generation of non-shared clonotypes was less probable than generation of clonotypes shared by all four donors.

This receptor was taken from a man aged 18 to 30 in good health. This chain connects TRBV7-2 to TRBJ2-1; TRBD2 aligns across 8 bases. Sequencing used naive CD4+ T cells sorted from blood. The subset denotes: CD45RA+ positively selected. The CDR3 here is CASSRSWVSGIQFF. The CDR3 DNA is TGTGCCAGCAGCCGCTCGTGGGTTAGCGGGATTCAGTTCTTC.